The 2 T cell receptor beta chains listed next were all sequenced from one sample in a study of blood T cells in healthy people across ages. Alongside a J-beta primer mix, a sample-barcoded 5' primer served in a second PCR lasting about 7 to 12 cycles. A single record per CDR3 protein comes from TCRdb applying MiXCR to the 5' RACE reads. The data show 850,000 to 950,000 distinct CDR3 sequences, with less than 35% seen just once and around 16% held by the top ten. The sample was blood. The origin of the receptors is an elderly woman in good health.

This rearrangement joins TRBV6-5 to TRBJ1-1; possible D gene TRBD1, 5 bases. CDR3 length: 15 amino acids. The V gene's germline CDR1 is MNHEY and CDR2 SVGAGI. Trimming removed 8 bases from V and 4 bases from J, with 20 bases in between. The CDR3 spells CASSGGISIGTEAFF. The CDR3 DNA sequence: TGTGCCAGCTCGGGGGGAATAAGTATTGGCACTGAAGCTTTCTTT.

This clonotype was counted ten times or more. The chain links TRBV12-3 or TRBV12-4 to TRBJ2-7; TRBD1 matches 11 bases. The CDR3 loop spans 15 amino acids. After removal of 4 bases from V and 6 bases from J, the junction contained 8 bases not matched to a gene. The CDR3 loop is CASSSPDRGQAEQYF. CDR3 nucleotide sequence: TGTGCCAGCAGTTCCCCGGACAGGGGGCAGGCCGAGCAGTACTTC.